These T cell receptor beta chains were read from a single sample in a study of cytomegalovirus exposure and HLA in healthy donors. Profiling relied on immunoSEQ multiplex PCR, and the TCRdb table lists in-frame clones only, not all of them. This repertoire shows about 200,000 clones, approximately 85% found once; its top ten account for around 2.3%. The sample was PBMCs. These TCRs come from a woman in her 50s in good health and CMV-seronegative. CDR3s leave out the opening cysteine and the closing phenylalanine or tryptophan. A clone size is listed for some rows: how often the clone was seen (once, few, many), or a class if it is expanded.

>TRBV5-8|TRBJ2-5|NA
ASSLEGQETQY
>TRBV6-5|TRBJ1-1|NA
ASSNDRGTEAF
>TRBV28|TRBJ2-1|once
ASSEPTAYNEQF
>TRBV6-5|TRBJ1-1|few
ASSEGGVNTEAF
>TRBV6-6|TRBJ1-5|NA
ASSRGREQPQH
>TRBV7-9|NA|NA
ASSLTGNYEQY
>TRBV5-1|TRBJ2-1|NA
ASSAMVQGSYNEQF
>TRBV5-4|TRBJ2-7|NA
ASSRGPSGTSYEQY
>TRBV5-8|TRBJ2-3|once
ASSLQWLGAGDTQY
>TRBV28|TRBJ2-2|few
ASKPGGTGELF
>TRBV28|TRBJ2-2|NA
AIGITPNTGELF
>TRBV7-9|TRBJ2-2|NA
ASSLGTYLKSGGHGELF
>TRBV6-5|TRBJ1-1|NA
ASRVQGLGNTEAF
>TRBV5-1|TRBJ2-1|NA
ASSLTGGYNEQF
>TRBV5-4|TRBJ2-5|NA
ASSLGVGGQETQY
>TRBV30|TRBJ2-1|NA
AWSAQSPNEQF